The clone carrying this TCR beta chain was detected many times. Its antigen is as yet unknown. The source of the sample is a study of sequential checkpoint blockade in melanoma. Turning to the study itself: TCRbeta immunosequencing was performed on DNA from fewer than 95 pretreatment melanoma tumor samples. Study-level results: Clinical benefit was about 30 times likelier when tumor T-cell fraction and clonality increased.

Profiling relied on immunoSEQ multiplex PCR, and the TCRdb table lists in-frame clones only, not all of them. The table has some 3,700 clones, 19% seen once. The treatment: randomized to nivolumab then ipilimumab (arm A) or the reverse (arm B). None of the patients previously received DNA-damaging chemotherapy. The receptor comes from a human donor with melanoma. The specimen comprised tumor tissue (inferred from file names), sampled from a patient given nivolumab and ipilimumab in sequence.

Written as DNA, the CDR3 is TGTGCCAGCAGCTGGCGGGCAGGGGGGGACACTGAAGCTTTCTTT. Encoded protein: CASSWRAGGDTEAFF. This rearrangement joins TRBV11-3 to TRBJ1-1; 7 nucleotides agree with TRBD1. With 4 bases clipped from V and 3 bases from J, the junction kept 8 bases outside the gene matches. The germline V gene has CDR1 SGHNT and CDR2 YENEEA. The CDR3 loop spans 15 amino acids.